Listed below are T cell receptor beta chains from one sample, sequenced in a study of shared T cell receptors in the human thymus. Profiled with immunoSEQ multiplex PCR; TCRdb holds only in-frame clones, not every one. The data hold about 660,000 clones, with 88% observed a single time. These records were also assigned to another study, of human thymus T cells.

Sequences were obtained from thymocytes. The receptors derive from a boy less than two years old with a congenital heart defect. The CDR3 runs from the conserved cysteine through the conserved F or W. A D gene is named only where the DNA matches it firmly. Not all rows give a size; the values are once, few, many and, for expanded clones, a class.

J | D | size | V | CDR3
TRBJ2-2 | TRBD1 | . | TRBV6-1 | CASSLGQGATGELFF
TRBJ1-2 | . | . | TRBV28 | CASSSRDTGRLGYTF
TRBJ2-3 | . | once | TRBV29-1 | CSGRGQTTGTDTQYF
TRBJ2-7 | TRBD1 | . | TRBV15 | CATSRDKRGQIYEQYF
TRBJ2-3 | TRBD2 | . | TRBV28 | CASSLGGRLAGTDTQYF
TRBJ2-2 | . | few | TRBV21-1 | CASSKHGGGIYTGELFF
TRBJ2-5 | TRBD1 | . | TRBV6-5 | CASSYSGQGDQETQYF
TRBJ1-2 | TRBD1 | . | TRBV2 | CASSGRRDRGFDYGYTF
TRBJ2-3 | TRBD2 | . | TRBV4-2 | CASSQGARPSGNTDTQYF
TRBJ2-2 | TRBD2 | . | TRBV5-1 | CASSLRREMHTGELFF
TRBJ2-7 | TRBD1 | . | TRBV4-3 | CASSQETGLNEQYF
TRBJ2-7 | TRBD1 | . | TRBV7-2 | CASSLAAGGYEQYF
TRBJ2-5 | TRBD2 | . | TRBV6-1 | CASSEISGVRGTQYF
TRBJ1-2 | . | . | TRBV6-5 | CASSYSSRFNYGYTF
TRBJ2-5 | . | . | TRBV5-4 | CASSSDDGRGEETQYF
TRBJ1-1 | . | . | TRBV7-3 | CASSSGGANTEAFF
TRBJ2-7 | TRBD2 | . | TRBV28 | CASRTSGKVSEQYF
TRBJ2-1 | . | . | TRBV6-5 | CASSYSGGGEYNEQFF
TRBJ2-7 | TRBD1 | once | TRBV5-8 | CASSLTGTGIEACEQYF
TRBJ2-1 | . | once | TRBV29-1 | CSVEVAGTIDEQFF
TRBJ2-1 | . | . | TRBV29-1 | CSVESTNSWAGLGEQFF
TRBJ2-6 | . | . | TRBV2 | CASSDASLGGTGANVLTF
TRBJ2-7 | TRBD2 | . | TRBV10-2 | CASSGSHGGGPRRTYEQYF
TRBJ2-1 | . | . | TRBV27 | CASSTDGTPSSYNEQFF
TRBJ2-5 | . | once | TRBV15 | CATSRDSSGRQETQYF
TRBJ2-7 | TRBD1 | . | TRBV6-1 | CASSVQQGSPYEQYF
TRBJ2-3 | TRBD2 | few | TRBV2 | CARGGLAATDTQYF
TRBJ2-3 | . | . | TRBV9 | CASSLPGTDTQYF
TRBJ2-1 | TRBD2 | . | TRBV7-3 | CASSLKNGAFSGSSYNEQFF
TRBJ1-2 | . | few | TRBV18 | CASSPQGNYGYTF
TRBJ1-1 | . | few | TRBV6-1 | CASSEAGLGTEAFF
TRBJ2-3 | . | . | TRBV10-3 | CAISERGGTDTQYF
TRBJ2-7 | . | . | TRBV4-1 | CASSQTQDVHEQYF
TRBJ2-7 | TRBD1 | . | TRBV27 | CASRGTRGPDLYEQYF
TRBJ2-7 | TRBD1 | . | TRBV5-1 | CASSSSIGGPHYYEQYF
TRBJ2-7 | . | . | TRBV6-5 | CASRVGAFRGDEQYF
TRBJ2-1 | TRBD2 | . | TRBV30 | CAWSVRGSCAYNEQFF
TRBJ2-7 | . | . | TRBV19 | CASSIDGLRDGATYEQYF
TRBJ1-3 | . | . | TRBV10-3 | CATLPTAGNTIYF
TRBJ2-5 | TRBD1 | . | TRBV28 | CASTPGQQETQYF
TRBJ1-5 | . | . | TRBV7-9 | CASSLSGNHQPQHF
TRBJ2-7 | TRBD1 | . | TRBV7-9 | CASSIDPDRAMGEQYF
TRBJ1-2 | . | . | TRBV6-1 | CASSALGSGGNYGYTF
TRBJ2-2 | TRBD1 | . | TRBV19 | CASSGTGNTGELFF
TRBJ2-1 | TRBD1 | . | TRBV19 | CASSNKGAPNEQFF
TRBJ2-1 | . | . | TRBV28 | CASSLETGVWEQFF